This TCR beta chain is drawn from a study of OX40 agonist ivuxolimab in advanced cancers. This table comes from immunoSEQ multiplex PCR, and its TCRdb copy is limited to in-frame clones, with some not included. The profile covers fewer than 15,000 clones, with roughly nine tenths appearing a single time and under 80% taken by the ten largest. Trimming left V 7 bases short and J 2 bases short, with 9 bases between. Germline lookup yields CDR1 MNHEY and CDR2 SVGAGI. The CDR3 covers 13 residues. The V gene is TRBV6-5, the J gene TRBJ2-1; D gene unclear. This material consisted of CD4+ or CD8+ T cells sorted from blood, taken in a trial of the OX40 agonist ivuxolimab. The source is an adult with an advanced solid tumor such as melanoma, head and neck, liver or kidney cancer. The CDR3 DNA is TGTGCCAGCATAGGCCCTCCCTACAATGAGCAGTTCTTC. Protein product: CASIGPPYNEQFF.